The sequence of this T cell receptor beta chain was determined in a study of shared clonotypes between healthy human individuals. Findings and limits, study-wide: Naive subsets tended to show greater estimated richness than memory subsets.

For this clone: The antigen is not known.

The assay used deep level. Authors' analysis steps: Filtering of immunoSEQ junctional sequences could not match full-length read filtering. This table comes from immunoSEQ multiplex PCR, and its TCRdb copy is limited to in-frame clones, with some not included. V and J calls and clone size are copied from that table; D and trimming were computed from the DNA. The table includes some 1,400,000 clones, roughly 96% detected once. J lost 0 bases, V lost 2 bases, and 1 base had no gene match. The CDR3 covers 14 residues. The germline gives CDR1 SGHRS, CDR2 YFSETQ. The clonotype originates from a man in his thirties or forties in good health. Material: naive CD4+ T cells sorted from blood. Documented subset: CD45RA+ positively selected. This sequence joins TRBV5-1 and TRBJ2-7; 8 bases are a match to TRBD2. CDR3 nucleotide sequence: TGCGCCAGCAGCTTACTAGCGGCCTCCTACGAGCAGTACTTC. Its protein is CASSLLAASYEQYF.